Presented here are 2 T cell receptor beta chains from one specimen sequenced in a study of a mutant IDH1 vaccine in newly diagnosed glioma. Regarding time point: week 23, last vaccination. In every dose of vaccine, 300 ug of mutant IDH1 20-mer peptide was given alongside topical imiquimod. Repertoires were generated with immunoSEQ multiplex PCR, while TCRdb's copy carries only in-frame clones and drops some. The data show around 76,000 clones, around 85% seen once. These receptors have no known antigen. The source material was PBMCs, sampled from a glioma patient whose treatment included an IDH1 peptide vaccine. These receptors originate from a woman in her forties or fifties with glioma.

The CDR3, as DNA: TGTGCCAGCAGTTTATCCCCGACGGGAGAGACCCAGTACTTC. This gives the protein CASSLSPTGETQYF. The V gene is TRBV27, the J gene TRBJ2-5; no definite D call. Germline V gives CDR1 MNHEY, CDR2 SMNVEV (reference sequence). Trimming left V 0 bases short and J 4 bases short, with 9 bases between. The CDR3 is made up of 14 amino acids.

In DNA form, the CDR3 reads TGTGCCAGCAGCTTAAAAGGCCCAAATCAGCCCCAGCATTTT. Translation: CASSLKGPNQPQHF. The chain recombines TRBV7-9 with TRBJ1-5; D gene ambiguous. Germline loops: CDR1 SEHNR, CDR2 FQNEAQ (reference sequence). The CDR3 contains 14 residues. Deletions cut 2 bases from V and 4 bases from J, with 9 bases between.